A selection of T cell receptor beta chains follows, all from one sample in a study of T cells after yellow fever vaccination. TCRdb recomputed calls from the 5' RACE reads with MiXCR, one row per CDR3 protein. The repertoire holds hundreds of thousands of distinct CDR3 sequences, with about 12% as singletons. The sample here was PBMCs, taken on the day of the yellow fever booster vaccination. The receptor set was obtained from a man aged 25 to 40 who received the YFV17D yellow fever vaccine. Each CDR3 is given with its conserved first and last residue. A D gene is named only where the DNA matches it firmly. Expanded clones get a size class; other rows say once, few or many, or leave the size out.

j_call | d_call | v_call | clone_size | cdr3_nt | cdr3_aa
TRBJ2-3 | TRBD2 | TRBV12-3/TRBV12-4 | NA | TGTGCCAGCTCTACGGGTCGGGGGGTCCGCGGCACAGATACGCAGTATTTT | CASSTGRGVRGTDTQYF
TRBJ2-1 | NA | TRBV18 | NA | TGTGCCAGCTCACCACTAAGCGGAGGGTACAATGAGCAGTTCTTC | CASSPLSGGYNEQFF
TRBJ2-6 | NA | TRBV6-4 | NA | TGTGCCAGCAGTGACTCGGGCGGTCCTGGGGCCAACGTCCTGACTTTC | CASSDSGGPGANVLTF
TRBJ1-5 | NA | TRBV2 | few | TGTGCCAGCAGCGGAGACAGCTATGGGCAGCCCCAGCATTTT | CASSGDSYGQPQHF
TRBJ2-1 | TRBD2 | TRBV5-4 | few | TGTGCCAGCAGCGCCACACTAACTAGCGGGCTAAATGAGCAGTTCTTC | CASSATLTSGLNEQFF
TRBJ2-1 | NA | TRBV20-1 | NA | TGCAGTGCTTTAAAGGGTTACGATGAGCAGTTCTTC | CSALKGYDEQFF
TRBJ1-1 | NA | TRBV12-3/TRBV12-4 | NA | TGTGCCAGCAGTTACCAAAACACTGAAGCTTTCTTT | CASSYQNTEAFF
TRBJ2-5 | NA | TRBV20-1 | NA | TGCAGTGCGACTAGTCCCTCGGGACGAGAGACCCAGTACTTC | CSATSPSGRETQYF
TRBJ2-4 | NA | TRBV28 | NA | TGTGCCAGCAGTTCAACCGACAGACTAGCCAAAAACATTCAGTACTTC | CASSSTDRLAKNIQYF
TRBJ1-5 | NA | TRBV18 | NA | TGTGCCAGCTCACCGCAAAAGAATCAGCCCCAGCATTTT | CASSPQKNQPQHF